The next 20 T cell receptor beta chains were all read from a single sample in a study of CD8+CD57+ T cells in acquired aplastic anemia. The use of genomic DNA as template underpinned the TCR beta VDJ and CDR3 profiling. TCRdb reprocessed the reads with MiXCR, giving one entry per CDR3 protein. Among about 240,000 distinct CDR3 sequences listed, 47% were seen once. All patients picked for sequencing had shown, by flow cytometry, an expansion of CD8+CD57+ cells. The sample consisted of sorted CD4+, CD8+, or CD8+CD57+ T cells (not recorded which) from PBMCs. The receptors were sampled from a human donor with aplastic anemia.

This chain uses TRBV4-1 with TRBJ2-7; TRBD1 aligns across 11 bases. CDR3 length: 16 amino acids. CDR1 and CDR2 from the germline V gene are MGHRA and YSYEKL. Trimming took 3 bases from V and 4 from J; bases not matched to a gene: 8. The CDR3 loop is CASSQVDRGLQYEQYF. The CDR3 DNA reads TGCGCCAGCAGCCAGGTGGACAGGGGGCTCCAATACGAGCAGTACTTC.

Concerning this clonotype: A much bigger clone sits one base away, suggesting this may be a read error. The DNA of the CDR3 is TGTGCCAGCAGGATCAAGCGGGGGGAAGACAATGAGCAGTACTTC. Translating it yields CASRIKRGEDNEQYF. This rearrangement joins TRBV6-6 to TRBJ2-5; TRBD2 aligns across 9 bases. The CDR3 spans 15 residues. Trimming took 6 bases from V and 11 from J; bases not matched to a gene: 16. The germline CDR1 and CDR2 sequences are MNHNY and SVGAGI (reference sequence).

The V and J genes are TRBV29-1 and TRBJ2-5; TRBD1 is a possible D gene (5 bases). This CDR3 region has 13 residues. Trimming left V 3 bases short and J 5 bases short, with 13 bases between. Germline CDR1 SQVTM, CDR2 ANQGSEA. CDR3 coding DNA: TGCAGCGTTGAGTCCAGGGCTGGTGAGACCCAGTACTTC. Amino acids: CSVESRAGETQYF.

The gene calls are TRBV9 and TRBJ1-3, with D perhaps matching TRBD1 (5 bases). The germline V and J ends were trimmed by 2 bases and 0 bases, with 12 bases remaining between them. The CDR3 runs to 16 residues. Germline values: CDR1 SGDLS, CDR2 YYNGEE. Written as DNA, the CDR3 is TGTGCCAGCAGCGTCGCGGGGGGGGTCTCTGGAAACACCATATATTTT. This codes for CASSVAGGVSGNTIYF. Looking up the rest from reference TRBV9 and TRBJ1-3 gives the full variable domain: DSGVTQTPKHLITATGQRVTLRCSPRSGDLSVYWYQQSLDQGLQFLIQYYNGEERAKGNILERFSAQQFPDLHSELNLSSLELGDSALYFCASSVAGGVSGNTIYFGEGSWLTVV.

This clonotype was seen a handful of times. The chain combines TRBV7-8 with TRBJ2-1; D is possibly TRBD2 (5 bases). Trimming pared 2 bases from V and 6 bases from J, leaving 11 bases between. Germline V gene sequence: CDR1 SGHVS, CDR2 FQNEAQ. CDR3 length: 14 amino acids. The CDR3 loop is CASSLTGIGNEQFF. As DNA, the CDR3 is TGTGCCAGCAGCTTAACGGGAATTGGCAATGAGCAGTTCTTC.

The chain carries TRBV11-3 and TRBJ2-7; 9 positions agree with TRBD1. The trim removed 5 bases at V and 7 bases at J, leaving 9 bases unmatched. This CDR3 contains 14 residues. CDR1 and CDR2 from the germline V gene are SGHNT and YENEEA. CDR3 nucleotides: TGTGCCAGCAGCCCAGGACAGGGGAGATGGGAGCAGTACTTC. It is translated as CASSPGQGRWEQYF.

This clonotype was seen many times. V and J are TRBV2 and TRBJ1-4, with 9 bases that match TRBD1. Germline CDR1 is SNHLY and CDR2 is FYNNEI. The CDR3 extends over 15 amino acids. Trimming cost V 5 bases and J 6 bases; bases outside gene matches: 7. CDR3 in DNA: TGTGCCAGCAGTTCCCGGGACAGGGTGTATGAAAAACTGTTTTTT. This sequence encodes CASSSRDRVYEKLFF.

Ten or more counts support this clonotype. The V gene is TRBV5-5, the J gene TRBJ2-3; TRBD1 aligns across 7 bases. Per the germline V gene, CDR1 is SGHKS and CDR2 is YYEKEE (reference sequence). J was trimmed by 2 bases and V by 4 bases; bases with no gene match: 10. CDR3 length: 16 residues. This CDR3 is CASSTIKDRFTDTQYF. CDR3 DNA: TGTGCCAGCAGCACGATTAAGGACAGGTTCACAGATACGCAGTATTTT. The full variable domain, in which reference TRBV5-5 and TRBJ2-3 provide the parts outside the CDR3, is DAGVTQSPTHLIKTRGQQVTLRCSPISGHKSVSWYQQVLGQGPQFIFQYYEKEERGRGNFPDRFSARQFPNYSSELNVNALLLGDSALYLCASSTIKDRFTDTQYFGPGTRLTVL.

The rearrangement uses TRBV25-1 and TRBJ2-1; no reliable D call. The CDR3 has 14 residues. Germline assignment: CDR1 MGHDK and CDR2 SYGVNS. Trimming cost V 5 bases and J 10 bases, with 18 bases left between them. The CDR3 protein is CASSLPRENYEQFF. As DNA, the CDR3 is TGTGCCAGCAGTTTGCCCAGAGAAAACTACGAGCAGTTCTTC.

The chain joins TRBV19 to TRBJ2-5; D is perhaps TRBD2 (5 bases). This CDR3 spans 14 amino acids. Germline V gene lookup returns CDR1 LNHDA and CDR2 SQIVND (reference sequence). Trimming removed 4 bases at V and 7 bases at J, with 16 bases between. The CDR3: CASSTDYEAGTQYF. CDR3 coding DNA: TGTGCCAGTAGTACCGATTACGAGGCGGGGACCCAGTACTTC.

The rearrangement links TRBV7-2 to TRBJ2-3; D unclear. The germline V and J ends were trimmed by 6 bases and 5 bases, with 15 bases remaining between them. In germline, CDR1 is SGHTA, CDR2 FQGNSA. CDR3 size: 14 residues. CDR3 sequence reads: CASRTSRLVDTQYF. DNA of the CDR3: TGTGCCAGCAGGACCTCGAGATTGGTAGATACGCAGTATTTT.

The CDR3 loop is CASSESLDRTEAFF. The CDR3, as DNA: TGCGCCAGCAGTGAGAGTCTGGATCGGACTGAAGCTTTCTTT. This rearrangement joins TRBV10-2 to TRBJ1-1; D is unclear. V gave up 2 bases and J gave up 5 bases, with 12 bases separating them. The CDR3 covers 14 residues. The germline gives CDR1 WSHSY, CDR2 SAAADI.

The table lists this clonotype with many counts. The chain joins TRBV20-1 to TRBJ1-1; no clear D gene. Germline lookup yields CDR1 DFQATT and CDR2 SNEGSKA (reference sequence). The CDR3 consists of 10 residues. V was shortened by 3 bases and J by 4 bases, with 3 bases between the two germline ends. CDR3 sequence reads: CSASSTEAFF. CDR3 DNA: TGCAGTGCTAGCAGCACTGAAGCTTTCTTT.

This sequence joins TRBV7-9 and TRBJ1-2, with 7 bases identical to TRBD1. With V trimmed by 5 bases and J by 4 bases, 4 bases remained unmatched. Germline CDR1 SEHNR, CDR2 FQNEAQ (reference sequence). The CDR3 sequence is 13 residues long. CDR3 coding DNA: TGTGCCAGCAGCAAGGGGGCCGGCTATGGCTACACCTTC. Its protein is CASSKGAGYGYTF.

Ten or more counts support this clonotype. V and J are TRBV7-6 and TRBJ2-1; D possibly corresponds to TRBD1 (5 bases). CDR1 SGHVS and CDR2 FNYEAQ come from the germline V gene. CDR3 length: 11 residues. V was pared by 8 bases and J by 7 bases, with 9 bases between. CDR3 nucleotides: TGTGCCAGCCGCGCAGGGAATGAGCAGTTCTTC. Its protein is CASRAGNEQFF.

The genes are TRBV7-4 and TRBJ2-7, with 9 bases matching TRBD1. The J segment lost 4 bases and the V segment lost 7 bases, leaving 17 bases of the junction unmatched. Germline CDR1 is SGHVT and CDR2 is SQSDAQ. The CDR3 spans 17 residues. CDR3 in DNA: TGTGCCAGCACCTCTAACTCTTCTGGACAGGGGAGATACGAGCAGTACTTC. Its translation is CASTSNSSGQGRYEQYF.

With regard to this clonotype: One junction end does not reproduce the germline sequence, and a read error may be involved. V and J are TRBV7-2 and TRBJ2-6; D possibly corresponds to TRBD1 (7 bases). This CDR3 region has 17 residues. Germline V CDR1 and CDR2: SGHTA, FQGNSA. The CDR3 sequence: CASSPLPPPRGANVLAF. DNA of the CDR3: TGTGCCAGCAGCCCCTTACCCCCGCCCAGGGGGGCCAACGTCCTGGCTTTC.

Details on this clonotype: With a much larger clone just one base away, this may be a read error. The chain employs TRBV12-3 or TRBV12-4 and TRBJ2-1, with 8 bases identical to TRBD1. The CDR3 totals 14 residues. DNA of the CDR3: TGTGCCAGCTCCCCTGACAGGGGCTACAATGAGCAGTCCTTC. This codes for CASSPDRGYNEQSF.

Worth noting for this clonotype: It is likely a read error, because the conserved phenylalanine at the end of the CDR3 is missing. The chain is built from TRBV7-8 and TRBJ2-7, with no clear D. Germline-derived CDR1 and CDR2 are SGHVS and FQNEAQ. The CDR3 is 14 residues long. Trimming removed 7 bases at V and 2 bases at J, with 15 bases between. The CDR3 coding sequence is TGTGCCAGCATCATTAAGGTCTTACCCTACGAGCAGTACCTC. This codes for CASIIKVLPYEQYL.

About this clonotype: One junction end disagrees with the germline gene, perhaps due to a read error. The chain is built from TRBV4-2 and TRBJ2-6, with 13 bases lining up with TRBD2. The CDR3 is made up of 16 amino acids. Per germline, CDR1 LGHNA and CDR2 YNFKEQ. This CDR3 is CASSQDGTSGADVLTF. The CDR3 DNA sequence: TGTGCCAGCAGCCAAGATGGGACTAGCGGGGCCGACGTCCTGACTTTC.